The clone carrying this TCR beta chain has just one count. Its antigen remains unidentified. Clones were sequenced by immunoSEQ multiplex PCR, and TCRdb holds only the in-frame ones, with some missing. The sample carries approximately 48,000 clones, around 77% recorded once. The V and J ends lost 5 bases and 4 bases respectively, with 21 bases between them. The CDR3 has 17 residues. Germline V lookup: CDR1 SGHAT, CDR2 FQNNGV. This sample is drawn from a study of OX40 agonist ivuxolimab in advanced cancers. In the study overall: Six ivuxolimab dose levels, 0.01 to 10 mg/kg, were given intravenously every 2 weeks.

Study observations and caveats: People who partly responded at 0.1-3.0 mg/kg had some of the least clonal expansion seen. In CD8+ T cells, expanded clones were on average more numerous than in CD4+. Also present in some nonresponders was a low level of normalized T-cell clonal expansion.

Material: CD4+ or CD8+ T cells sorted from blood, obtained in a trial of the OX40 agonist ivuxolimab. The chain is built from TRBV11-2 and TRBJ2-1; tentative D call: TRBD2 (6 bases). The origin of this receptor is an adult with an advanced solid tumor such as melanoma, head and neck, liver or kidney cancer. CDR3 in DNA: TGTGCCAGCAGCCACATTTGGGGCGGGAAACAGTACAATGAGCAGTTCTTC. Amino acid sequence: CASSHIWGGKQYNEQFF.